What follows are 15 T cell receptor beta chains derived from one specimen sequenced in a study of OX40 agonist ivuxolimab in advanced cancers. This table comes from immunoSEQ multiplex PCR, and its TCRdb copy is limited to in-frame clones, with some not included. The sample shows about 50,000 clones, around 87% of them seen only once. The material was CD4+ or CD8+ T cells sorted from blood, obtained in a trial of the OX40 agonist ivuxolimab. The source is an adult with an advanced solid tumor such as melanoma, head and neck, liver or kidney cancer.

This clone was found once. J is TRBJ2-3 and V is TRBV7-9, with TRBD1 matching over 8 bases. From germline, CDR1 is SEHNR and CDR2 FQNEAQ (reference sequence). The CDR3 has 18 residues. V trimming: 1 base; J trimming: 2 bases; junction bases outside the gene matches: 11. CDR3 residues: CASSLVKDRDYPTDTQYF. The CDR3 DNA reads TGTGCCAGCAGCTTAGTAAAGGACAGGGATTATCCCACAGATACGCAGTATTTT. Based on the CDR3 plus reference TRBV7-9 and TRBJ2-3, the full variable domain is DTGVSQNPRHKITKRGQNVTFRCDPISEHNRLYWYRQTLGQGPEFLTYFQNEAQLEKSRLLSDRFSAERPKGSFSTLEIQRTEQGDSAMYLCASSLVKDRDYPTDTQYFGPGTRLTVL.

The V call is TRBV15, the J call TRBJ2-3, with no clear D. The germline CDR1 and CDR2 sequences are LNHNV and YYDKDF (reference sequence). The CDR3 spans 13 residues. V lost 0 bases and J lost 5, with 6 bases in between. Here the CDR3 reads CATSREPQDTQYF. DNA of the CDR3: TGTGCCACCAGCAGAGAACCACAAGATACGCAGTATTTT.

This sequence joins TRBV13 and TRBJ2-7; 11 bases align to TRBD2. The CDR3 has 14 amino acids. Trimming at V came to 3 bases and at J to 6 bases, leaving 4 bases not matched to a gene. CDR1 and CDR2 (germline): PRHDT, FYEKMQ (reference sequence). DNA of the CDR3: TGTGCCAGCAGCTTCTCTAGCGGGGGGTCCGAGCAGTACTTC. Its translation is CASSFSSGGSEQYF.

This chain joins TRBV15 and TRBJ2-2, with D perhaps TRBD1 or TRBD2 (5 bases each). The CDR3 is made up of 13 amino acids. Germline loops: CDR1 LNHNV, CDR2 YYDKDF (reference sequence). Trimming cost V 7 bases and J 6 bases, with 12 bases left between them. DNA of the CDR3: TGTGCCACCAACCCCGGGGCGTCCGGGGAGCTGTTTTTT. Protein: CATNPGASGELFF.

This clone appeared a single time. The J gene is TRBJ1-5, the V gene TRBV6-6; D is unresolved. CDR1 is MNHNY and CDR2 is SVGAGI in the germline V gene (reference sequence). This CDR3 contains 14 residues. V lost 0 bases and J 7 bases, leaving 10 bases between the germline ends. CDR3 protein: CASSYSDSHQPQHF. CDR3 nucleotides: TGTGCCAGCAGTTACTCGGATAGTCACCAGCCCCAGCATTTT.

The rearrangement joins TRBV7-3 to TRBJ2-3, with D uncertain. The V gene lost 2 bases and the J gene lost 6 bases, with 15 bases spanning the gap. The length of the CDR3 is 15 residues. Germline CDR1 is SGHTA and CDR2 is FQGTGA. The CDR3 DNA reads TGTGCCAGCAGCTTACCAAGAATCGACGGGGATACGCAGTATTTT. Its translation is CASSLPRIDGDTQYF.

This chain uses TRBV9 with TRBJ2-7, with D perhaps matching TRBD1 or TRBD2 (6 bases each). The CDR3 has 13 amino acids. Trimming took 0 bases from V and 6 from J, leaving 10 bases between them. Germline V CDR1 and CDR2: SGDLS, YYNGEE. The CDR3 here is CASSVDGGPEQYF. Here the CDR3 DNA reads TGTGCCAGCAGCGTAGACGGGGGCCCCGAGCAGTACTTC.

To note about this clone: The junction differs from germline at one of its ends, possibly a read error. CDR3 residues: CASSLDVRIYGYTF. The CDR3 DNA sequence: TGTGCCAGCAGCTTGGATGTCAGGATCTATGGCTACACCTTC. This sequence joins TRBV5-3 and TRBJ1-2; D ambiguous. TRBV5-3 is an open reading frame, and its role is uncertain. The CDR3 consists of 14 residues.

The chain couples TRBV7-6 to TRBJ1-1, with 8 bases fitting TRBD1. The CDR3 runs to 18 residues. Per the germline V gene, CDR1 is SGHVS and CDR2 is FNYEAQ. The ends lost 1 base at V and 0 bases at J; junction bases unmatched: 10. The CDR3 protein is CASSLDRDRWRMNTEAFF. Written as DNA, the CDR3 is TGTGCCAGCAGCTTAGACCGGGACAGGTGGAGGATGAACACTGAAGCTTTCTTT.

The chain combines TRBV27 with TRBJ1-1, with D maybe TRBD1 (5 bases). Trimming stripped 7 bases from V and 7 bases from J, with 10 bases between. Germline lookup yields CDR1 MNHEY and CDR2 SMNVEV (reference sequence). The CDR3 consists of 11 residues. The CDR3 here is CASILRGEAFF. The CDR3, as DNA: TGTGCCAGCATTCTAAGGGGTGAAGCTTTCTTT.

This clone was observed once. The V and J genes are TRBV7-6 and TRBJ2-1; 12 bases match TRBD2. The CDR3 has 13 amino acids. V shed 5 bases and J 9 bases; nucleotides not matched to a gene: 2. Germline CDR1 is SGHVS and CDR2 is FNYEAQ. CDR3 loop: CASSPGLAGEQFF. CDR3 DNA sequence: TGTGCCAGCAGCCCGGGACTAGCGGGTGAGCAGTTCTTC.

The CDR3 bases are TGTGCCAGCAGCTTAGGGCGACGCGCCGGGGAGACCCAGTACTTC. This gives the protein CASSLGRRAGETQYF. The gene calls are TRBV7-9 and TRBJ2-5; D call uncertain. V was pared by 1 base and J by 5 bases, with 14 bases between. Germline CDR1 SEHNR, CDR2 FQNEAQ (reference sequence). The CDR3 is 15 residues long.

This rearrangement joins TRBV9 to TRBJ2-3; perhaps TRBD2 as D (6 bases). Trimming left V 3 bases short and J 0 bases short, with 14 bases between. Germline V gene data show CDR1 as SGDLS and CDR2 as YYNGEE. The CDR3 is 16 residues long. CDR3 residues: CASSAAASASTDTQYF. In nucleotides, the CDR3 is TGTGCCAGCAGCGCGGCGGCTAGCGCTAGCACAGATACGCAGTATTTT.

The J gene is TRBJ2-3, the V gene TRBV7-9, with D unresolved. Germline CDR1 is SEHNR and CDR2 is FQNEAQ (reference sequence). The V end lost 1 base, the J end lost 0 bases, and 5 bases lay between the germline ends. The CDR3 extends over 14 amino acids. Written as DNA, the CDR3 is TGTGCCAGCAGCTTAGTTACTAGCACAGATACGCAGTATTTT. Protein product: CASSLVTSTDTQYF.

The V and J genes are TRBV11-2 and TRBJ1-2; D call uncertain. The CDR3 consists of 13 residues. V dropped 1 base and J dropped 4 bases, with 7 bases sitting between them. Germline-derived CDR1 and CDR2 are SGHAT and FQNNGV. The CDR3 here is CASSLGRSYGYTF. Here the CDR3 DNA reads TGTGCCAGCAGCTTAGGGAGGAGCTATGGCTACACCTTC.